The T cell receptor (beta chain) under discussion was sequenced for a study of T cell responses to AZD1222 COVID-19 vaccine. The table came from immunoSEQ multiplex PCR; TCRdb's copy has only in-frame clones and leaves some out. The sample gives some 110,000 clones, around 91% of which show up once; 1.5% to 2% is in the top ten. V lost 3 bases to trimming and J lost 0 bases, with 2 bases between them. The CDR3 is 11 amino acids. Germline CDR1 is GTSNPN and CDR2 is SVGIG (reference sequence). The sample consisted of peripheral blood, taken 28 days after the second AZD1222 dose. The TCR was taken from an adult who received the AZD1222 COVID-19 vaccine. The chain carries TRBV30 and TRBJ1-2; no firm D call. CDR3 bases: TGTGCCTGGAGCGCTAACTATGGCTACACCTTC. Its translation: CAWSANYGYTF.